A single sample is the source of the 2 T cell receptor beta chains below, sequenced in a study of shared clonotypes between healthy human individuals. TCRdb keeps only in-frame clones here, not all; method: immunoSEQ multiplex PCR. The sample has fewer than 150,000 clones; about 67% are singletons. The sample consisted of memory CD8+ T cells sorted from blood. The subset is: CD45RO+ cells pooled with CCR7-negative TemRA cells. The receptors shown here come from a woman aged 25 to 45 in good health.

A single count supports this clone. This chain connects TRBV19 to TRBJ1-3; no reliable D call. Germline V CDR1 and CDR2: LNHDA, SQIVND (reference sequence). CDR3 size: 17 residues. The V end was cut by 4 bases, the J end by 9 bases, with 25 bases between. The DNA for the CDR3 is TGTGCCAGTAGTACAAACCGGGCGCAGGCGTACATCGGCACCATATATTTT. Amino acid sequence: CASSTNRAQAYIGTIYF.

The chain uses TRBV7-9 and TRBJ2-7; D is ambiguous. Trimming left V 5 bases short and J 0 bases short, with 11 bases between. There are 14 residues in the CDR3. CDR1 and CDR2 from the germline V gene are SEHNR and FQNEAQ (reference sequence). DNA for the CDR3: TGTGCCAGCAGCCGAGACACGGCCTCCTACGAGCAGTACTTC. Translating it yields CASSRDTASYEQYF.